These T cell receptor beta chains were read from a single sample in a study of T cell responses to AZD1222 COVID-19 vaccine. Data came from immunoSEQ multiplex PCR; TCRdb stores just in-frame clones and leaves some out. This table has 85,000 to 120,000 clones, less than 95% appearing once. Sequences were derived from peripheral blood, sampled 28 days after the second AZD1222 dose. These receptors originate from an adult who received the AZD1222 COVID-19 vaccine. Both conserved end residues are part of each CDR3. Fields, in order: V gene, D gene, J gene, clone size, CDR3 protein, CDR3 DNA. A D gene is named only where the DNA matches it firmly. Only some rows state a clone size, as once, few, many or a class for expanded clones.

v_call: TRBV5-1; d_call: -; j_call: TRBJ2-1; clone_size: -; cdr3_aa: CASSLFAGAGNEQFF; cdr3_nt: TGCGCCAGCAGCTTGTTTGCGGGGGCGGGGAATGAGCAGTTCTTC
v_call: TRBV5-5; d_call: TRBD1; j_call: TRBJ2-5; clone_size: -; cdr3_aa: CASSSQKTGSVTQYF; cdr3_nt: TGTGCCAGCAGCTCGCAAAAGACAGGGTCGGTAACCCAGTACTTC
v_call: TRBV7-9; d_call: -; j_call: TRBJ1-2; clone_size: few; cdr3_aa: CASSLDTRAGSYTF; cdr3_nt: TGTGCCAGCAGCTTAGATACGAGGGCCGGAAGCTACACCTTC
v_call: TRBV7-2; d_call: -; j_call: TRBJ1-1; clone_size: -; cdr3_aa: CASSLARDKREAFF; cdr3_nt: TGTGCCAGCAGCTTAGCGCGGGACAAACGTGAAGCTTTCTTT
v_call: TRBV5-5; d_call: -; j_call: TRBJ1-4; clone_size: -; cdr3_aa: CASSPDGAGREKLFF; cdr3_nt: TGTGCCAGCAGCCCTGATGGGGCAGGGCGTGAAAAACTGTTTTTT
v_call: TRBV6-6; d_call: -; j_call: TRBJ2-7; clone_size: -; cdr3_aa: CASRDPGRTEQYF; cdr3_nt: TGTGCCAGCAGAGACCCCGGGCGGACAGAGCAGTACTTC
v_call: TRBV7-6; d_call: TRBD2; j_call: TRBJ2-7; clone_size: -; cdr3_aa: CASSSQASGGAYEQYF; cdr3_nt: TGTGCCAGCAGCTCCCAAGCAAGCGGGGGGGCCTACGAGCAGTACTTC
v_call: TRBV28; d_call: -; j_call: TRBJ2-7; clone_size: -; cdr3_aa: CATTHLTNPLEQYF; cdr3_nt: TGTGCCACTACCCACCTAACGAATCCGTTGGAGCAGTACTTC
v_call: TRBV2; d_call: -; j_call: TRBJ1-5; clone_size: -; cdr3_aa: CASSEGRQNQPQHF; cdr3_nt: TGTGCCAGCAGTGAAGGGAGGCAGAATCAGCCCCAGCATTTT
v_call: TRBV3-1/TRBV3-2; d_call: -; j_call: TRBJ2-3; clone_size: -; cdr3_aa: CASSQVVPPNTQYF; cdr3_nt: TGTGCCAGCAGCCAAGTGGTCCCCCCAAATACGCAGTATTTT
v_call: TRBV12-3/TRBV12-4; d_call: -; j_call: TRBJ1-1; clone_size: -; cdr3_aa: CASSRGLDTEAFF; cdr3_nt: TGTGCCAGCAGCCGGGGCCTCGACACTGAAGCTTTCTTT